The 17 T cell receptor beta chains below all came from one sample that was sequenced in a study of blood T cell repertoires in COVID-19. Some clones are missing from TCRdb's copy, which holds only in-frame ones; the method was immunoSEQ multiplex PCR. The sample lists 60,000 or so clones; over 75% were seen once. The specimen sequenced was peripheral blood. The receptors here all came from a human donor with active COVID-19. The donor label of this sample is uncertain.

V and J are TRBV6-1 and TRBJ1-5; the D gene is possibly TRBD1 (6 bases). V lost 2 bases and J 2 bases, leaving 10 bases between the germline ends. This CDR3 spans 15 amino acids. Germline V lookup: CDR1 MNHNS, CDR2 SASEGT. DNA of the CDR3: TGTGCCAGCAGTGAATGGGGGCAGGGCAATCAGCCCCAGCATTTT. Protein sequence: CASSEWGQGNQPQHF.

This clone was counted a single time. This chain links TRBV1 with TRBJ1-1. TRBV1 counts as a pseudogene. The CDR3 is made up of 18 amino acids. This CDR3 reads CTSSQEGMGPPGVTEAFF. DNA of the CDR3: TGCACCAGCAGCCAAGAAGGGATGGGGCCGCCGGGAGTCACTGAAGCTTTCTTT.

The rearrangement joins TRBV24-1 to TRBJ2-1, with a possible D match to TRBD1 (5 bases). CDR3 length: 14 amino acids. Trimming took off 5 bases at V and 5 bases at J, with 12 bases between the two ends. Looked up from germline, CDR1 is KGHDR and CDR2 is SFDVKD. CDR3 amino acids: CATSATGPHNEQFF. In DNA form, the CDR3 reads TGTGCCACCAGTGCCACAGGCCCCCACAATGAGCAGTTCTTC.

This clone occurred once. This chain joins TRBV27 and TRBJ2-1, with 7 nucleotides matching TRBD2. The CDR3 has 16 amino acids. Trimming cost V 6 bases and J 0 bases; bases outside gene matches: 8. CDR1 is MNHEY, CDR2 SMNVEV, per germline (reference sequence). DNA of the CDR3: TGTGCCAGCAGCCCACAACTAGCGAACTCCTACAATGAGCAGTTCTTC. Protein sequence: CASSPQLANSYNEQFF.

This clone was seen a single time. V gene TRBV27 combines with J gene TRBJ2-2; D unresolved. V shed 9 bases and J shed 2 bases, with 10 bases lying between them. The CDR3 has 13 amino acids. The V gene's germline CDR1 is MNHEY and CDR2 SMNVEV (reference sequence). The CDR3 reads CASRISNTGELFF. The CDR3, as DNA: TGTGCCAGTAGGATTAGCAACACCGGGGAGCTGTTTTTT.

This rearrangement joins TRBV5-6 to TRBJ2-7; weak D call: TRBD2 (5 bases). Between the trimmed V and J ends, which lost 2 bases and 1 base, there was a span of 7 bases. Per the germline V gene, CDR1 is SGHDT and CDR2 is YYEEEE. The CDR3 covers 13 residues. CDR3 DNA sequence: TGTGCCAGCAGCTTCGGGGATTCCTACGAGCAGTACGTC. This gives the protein CASSFGDSYEQYV.

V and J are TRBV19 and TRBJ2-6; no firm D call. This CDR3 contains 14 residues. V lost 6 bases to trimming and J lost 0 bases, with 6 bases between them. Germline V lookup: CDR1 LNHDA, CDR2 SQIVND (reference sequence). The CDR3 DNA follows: TGTGCCAGTAGAGCAAGCTCTGGGGCCAACGTCCTGACTTTC. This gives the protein CASRASSGANVLTF.

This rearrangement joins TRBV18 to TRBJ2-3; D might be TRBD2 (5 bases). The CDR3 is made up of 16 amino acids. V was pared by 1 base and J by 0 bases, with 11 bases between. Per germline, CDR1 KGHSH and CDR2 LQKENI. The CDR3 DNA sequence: TGTGCCAGCTCACCACGGGTAGCGACCAGCACAGATACGCAGTATTTT. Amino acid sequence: CASSPRVATSTDTQYF.

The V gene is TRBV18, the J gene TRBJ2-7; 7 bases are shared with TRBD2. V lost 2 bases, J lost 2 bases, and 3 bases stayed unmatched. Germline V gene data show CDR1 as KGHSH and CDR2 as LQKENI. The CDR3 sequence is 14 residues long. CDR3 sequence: CASSPGGGTYEQYF. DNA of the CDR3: TGTGCCAGCTCACCAGGGGGGGGGACCTACGAGCAGTACTTC.

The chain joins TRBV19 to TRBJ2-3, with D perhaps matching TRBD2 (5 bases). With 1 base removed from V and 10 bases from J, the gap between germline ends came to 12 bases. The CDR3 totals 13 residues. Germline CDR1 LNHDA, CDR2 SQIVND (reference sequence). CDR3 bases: TGTGCCAGTAGTATAGCGCCGGGATTCGCGCAGTATTTT. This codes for CASSIAPGFAQYF. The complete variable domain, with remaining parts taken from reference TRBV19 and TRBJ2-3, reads DGGITQSPKYLFRKEGQNVTLSCEQNLNHDAMYWYRQDPGQGLRLIYYSQIVNDFQKGDIAEGYSVSREKKESFPLTVTSAQKNPTAFYLCASSIAPGFAQYFGPGTRLTVL.

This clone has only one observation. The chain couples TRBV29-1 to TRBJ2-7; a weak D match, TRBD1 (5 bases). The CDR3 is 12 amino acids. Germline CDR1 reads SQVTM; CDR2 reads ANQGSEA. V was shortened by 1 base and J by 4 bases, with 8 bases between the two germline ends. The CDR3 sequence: CSVEGQGYEQYF. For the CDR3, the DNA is TGCAGCGTTGAAGGCCAGGGTTACGAGCAGTACTTC.

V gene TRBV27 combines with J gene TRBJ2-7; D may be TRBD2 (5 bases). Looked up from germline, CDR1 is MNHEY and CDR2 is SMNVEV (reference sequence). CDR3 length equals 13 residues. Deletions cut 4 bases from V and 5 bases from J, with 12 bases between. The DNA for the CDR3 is TGTGCCAGCAGTTCCCTCAGAGGGAACGAGCAGTACTTC. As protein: CASSSLRGNEQYF.

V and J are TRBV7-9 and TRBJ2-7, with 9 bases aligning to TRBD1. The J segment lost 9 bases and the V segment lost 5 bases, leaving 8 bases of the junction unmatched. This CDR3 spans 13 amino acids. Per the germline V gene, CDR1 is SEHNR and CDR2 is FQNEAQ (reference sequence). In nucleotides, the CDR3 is TGTGCCAGCAGCGCCGGGACAGGGATCGCGCAGTACGTC. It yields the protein CASSAGTGIAQYV.

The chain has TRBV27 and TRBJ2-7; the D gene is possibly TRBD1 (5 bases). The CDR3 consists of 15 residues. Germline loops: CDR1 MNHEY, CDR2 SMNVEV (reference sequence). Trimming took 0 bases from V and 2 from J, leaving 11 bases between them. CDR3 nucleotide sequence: TGTGCCAGCAGTTTATCGTATGCACAGGCCTACGAGCAGTACTTC. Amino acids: CASSLSYAQAYEQYF.

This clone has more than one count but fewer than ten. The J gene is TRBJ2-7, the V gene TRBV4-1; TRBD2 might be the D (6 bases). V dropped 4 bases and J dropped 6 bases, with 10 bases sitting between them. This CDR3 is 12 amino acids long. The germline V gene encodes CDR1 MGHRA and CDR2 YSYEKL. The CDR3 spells CASSPGGGEQYF. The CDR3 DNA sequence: TGCGCCAGCAGCCCCGGGGGAGGCGAGCAGTACTTC.

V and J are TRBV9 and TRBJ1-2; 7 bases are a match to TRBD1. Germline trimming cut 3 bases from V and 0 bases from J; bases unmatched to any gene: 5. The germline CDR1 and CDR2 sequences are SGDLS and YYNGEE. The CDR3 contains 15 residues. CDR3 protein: CASSGDSAANYGYTF. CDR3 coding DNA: TGTGCCAGCAGCGGGGACAGTGCTGCTAACTATGGCTACACCTTC.

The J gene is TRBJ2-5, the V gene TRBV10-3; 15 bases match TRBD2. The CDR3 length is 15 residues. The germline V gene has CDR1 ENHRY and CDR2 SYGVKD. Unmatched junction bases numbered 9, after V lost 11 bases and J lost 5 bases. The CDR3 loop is CAALGLAGGLETQYF. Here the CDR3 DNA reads TGTGCCGCCTTAGGACTAGCGGGGGGGCTCGAGACCCAGTACTTC.